This T cell receptor (beta chain) was found in a study of CD8 T cells in ankylosing spondylitis. In the case of this clonotype: Its specificity is unknown.

Germline-derived CDR1 and CDR2 are MNHNY and SVGAGI (reference sequence). This CDR3 region has 12 residues. The V gene lost 2 bases and the J gene lost 5 bases, with 6 bases spanning the gap. TCRdb re-called the 5' RACE reads with MiXCR, one entry per CDR3 protein. The data show 350,000 or so distinct CDR3 sequences, approximately 15% seen once. Regarding the study as a whole: The study identified a TCR beta motif of under ten highly homologous variants that appeared characteristic of ankylosing spondylitis blood.

The receptor comes from a male donor with ankylosing spondylitis or in good health (not recorded which). The sample consisted of blood, either unsorted or a sorted T cell fraction (not recorded which). This rearrangement joins TRBV6-6 to TRBJ1-1; the D is unclear. The CDR3 bases are TGTGCCAGCAGTTACGAGGAGACTGAAGCTTTCTTT. This encodes CASSYEETEAFF.